This T cell receptor (beta chain) was recorded in a study of blood T cell repertoires in COVID-19. The protocol was immunoSEQ multiplex PCR, while the TCRdb copy is restricted to in-frame clones and leaves out a portion. Of approximately 250,000 clones in the sample, about 89% were seen once. CDR1 is GTSNPN and CDR2 is SVGIG in the germline V gene (reference sequence). Trimming cost V 8 bases and J 0 bases, with 4 bases left between them. The CDR3 covers 10 residues. The sequencing sample was made of PBMCs or T cells enriched from blood (not recorded which). The V gene is TRBV30, the J gene TRBJ1-1; D not certain. The source of this sequence is a woman younger than 45 who had recovered from COVID-19. DNA for the CDR3: TGTGCCCAGTTGAACACTGAAGCTTTCTTT. Protein product: CAQLNTEAFF.